These 12 T cell receptor beta chains were all obtained from the same sample, sequenced in a study of cytomegalovirus exposure and HLA in healthy donors. Sequencing used immunoSEQ multiplex PCR; TCRdb keeps in-frame clones, though not all of them. Here the sample spans approximately 220,000 clones, approximately 90% being singletons. Sequencing was performed on PBMCs. These receptors were obtained from a man aged 18 to 30 in good health and CMV-seronegative.

The table lists this clone with many counts. Here the CDR3 reads CASSVEPVNSPLHF. CDR3 nucleotide sequence: TGTGCCAGCAGCGTAGAGCCCGTTAATTCACCCCTCCACTTT. J is TRBJ1-6 and V is TRBV9, with D uncertain. The germline V gene has CDR1 SGDLS and CDR2 YYNGEE. The germline V and J ends were trimmed by 0 bases and 6 bases, with 7 bases remaining between them. The CDR3 has 14 amino acids.

The chain couples TRBV18 to TRBJ2-7; D perhaps matches TRBD1 (6 bases). Looked up from germline, CDR1 is KGHSH and CDR2 is LQKENI. Trimming took off 0 bases at V and 0 bases at J, with 12 bases between the two ends. CDR3 size: 16 residues. The CDR3 protein is CASSPPPGESSYEQYF. In DNA form, the CDR3 reads TGTGCCAGCTCACCACCGCCAGGGGAAAGCTCCTACGAGCAGTACTTC.

CDR3 loop: CASSSTGKSTEAFF. CDR3 nucleotides: TGCGCCAGCAGCTCGACAGGAAAAAGCACTGAAGCTTTCTTT. The chain has TRBV5-1 and TRBJ1-1; D might be TRBD1 (6 bases). With 3 bases removed from V and 4 bases from J, the gap between germline ends came to 13 bases. The CDR3 runs 14 residues. CDR1 and CDR2 (germline): SGHRS, YFSETQ.

The V call is TRBV9, the J call TRBJ1-2, with a tentative D call TRBD1 (5 bases). This CDR3 spans 12 amino acids. Germline V gene data show CDR1 as SGDLS and CDR2 as YYNGEE. Trimming removed 0 bases from V and 8 bases from J, with 8 bases in between. The CDR3, as DNA: TGTGCCAGCAGCGTAGGGGACTTGGGCTACACCTTC. Protein sequence: CASSVGDLGYTF.

This clone is a singleton in its sample. The rearrangement joins TRBV27 to TRBJ2-2, with TRBD2 as a possible D gene (6 bases). Germline-derived CDR1 and CDR2 are MNHEY and SMNVEV (reference sequence). The CDR3 loop spans 15 amino acids. V lost 0 bases and J lost 7, with 12 bases in between. As DNA, the CDR3 is TGTGCCAGCAGTTTATCCGGACTAACGGGCGGGGAGCTGTTTTTT. Translated, it gives CASSLSGLTGGELFF.

The rearrangement links TRBV6-1 to TRBJ2-5; 9 bases map to TRBD1. CDR3 length: 14 amino acids. After removal of 6 bases from V and 5 bases from J, the junction contained 7 bases not matched to a gene. Germline assignment: CDR1 MNHNS and CDR2 SASEGT. CDR3 sequence: CASSRDRVAETQYF. CDR3 nucleotide sequence: TGTGCCAGCAGCCGGGACAGGGTTGCGGAGACCCAGTACTTC.

This clone was observed a single time. V gene TRBV6-5 combines with J gene TRBJ1-3, with TRBD1 matching 8 bases. V was clipped by 4 bases and J by 0 bases; unmatched bases: 2. The germline gives CDR1 MNHEY, CDR2 SVGAGI. This CDR3 comprises 15 residues. This chain's CDR3 is CASSSGGGSGNTIYF. The CDR3 region has the DNA TGTGCCAGCAGTTCAGGGGGCGGCTCTGGAAACACCATATATTTT.

This clone is a singleton in its sample. The chain combines TRBV27 with TRBJ2-5, with 9 bases lining up with TRBD1. Trimming removed 6 bases from V and 5 bases from J; junction bases left unmatched: 7. In germline, CDR1 is MNHEY, CDR2 SMNVEV (reference sequence). The CDR3 is 14 amino acids. Here the CDR3 DNA reads TGTGCCAGCAGACCGGGACAGGGATGGGAGACCCAGTACTTC. Its protein is CASRPGQGWETQYF.

This CDR3 is CASSQAATRTYEQYF. The CDR3 DNA follows: TGCGCCAGCAGCCAAGCCGCGACAAGGACCTACGAGCAGTACTTC. This chain joins TRBV4-1 and TRBJ2-7; D remains ambiguous. Trimming shortened V by 1 base and J by 2 bases, and 12 bases separated the two germline ends. There are 15 residues in the CDR3. Germline V CDR1 and CDR2: MGHRA, YSYEKL.

The rearrangement links TRBV23-1 to TRBJ2-1; TRBD1 agrees at 10 bases. TRBV23-1 is an ORF for which the function is uncertain. Losses at the gene ends were 2 bases for V and 2 bases for J; bases not matched to a gene: 3. The CDR3 is made up of 16 amino acids. The CDR3 sequence: CASSQDRGPTYNEQFF. In nucleotides, the CDR3 is TGCGCCAGCAGTCAAGACAGGGGGCCTACCTACAATGAGCAGTTCTTC.

The rearrangement links TRBV5-6 to TRBJ1-5; TRBD1 is a possible D gene (6 bases). The CDR3 has 14 residues. Germline V gene lookup returns CDR1 SGHDT and CDR2 YYEEEE. The V end was cut by 3 bases, the J end by 5 bases, with 12 bases between. This chain's CDR3 is CASSSRDTYQPQHF. The DNA for the CDR3 is TGTGCCAGCAGCTCAAGGGACACCTATCAGCCCCAGCATTTT. Variable domain in full (rest from reference TRBV5-6 and TRBJ1-5): DAGVTQSPTHLIKTRGQQVTLRCSPKSGHDTVSWYQQALGQGPQFIFQYYEEEERQRGNFPDRFSGHQFPNYSSELNVNALLLGDSALYLCASSSRDTYQPQHFGDGTRLSIL.

The V call is TRBV5-4, the J call TRBJ2-1, with D uncertain. The length of the CDR3 is 11 residues. CDR1 is SGHNT, CDR2 YYREEE, per germline (reference sequence). Trimming took off 4 bases at V and 5 bases at J, with 4 bases between the two ends. DNA for the CDR3: TGTGCCAGCAGCCACAACAATGAGCAGTTCTTC. This sequence encodes CASSHNNEQFF. Variable domain in full (rest from reference TRBV5-4 and TRBJ2-1): ETGVTQSPTHLIKTRGQQVTLRCSSQSGHNTVSWYQQALGQGPQFIFQYYREEENGRGNFPPRFSGLQFPNYSSELNVNALELDDSALYLCASSHNNEQFFGPGTRLTVL.